This note documents a single T cell receptor (beta chain) sequence. Its specificity is not known. Trimming shortened V by 6 bases and J by 0 bases, and 10 bases separated the two germline ends. CDR1 is MNHEY and CDR2 is SVGAGI in the germline V gene. The length of the CDR3 is 14 residues. Here immunoSEQ multiplex PCR was the method, and the copy in TCRdb shows in-frame clones only, minus some. The data hold some 2,000,000 clones, with around 96% observed a single time. These data are taken from a study of shared clonotypes between healthy human individuals. Background on the study: CD4 naive cells filled three plates per donor, CD4 memory three, CD8 naive two and CD8 memory one. Study-level findings and limits: The represented genetic and exposure-history diversity was limited by the small number of donors.

Cells designated naive CD8 were CD45RO-negative and were positively selected for CCR7, with terminally differentiated effector memory CD45RA+ cells excluded. Donation came from healthy HIV-negative adults that had no recent acute infections or vaccinations. The V and J genes are TRBV6-5 and TRBJ2-3; D remains ambiguous. What was sequenced was naive CD8+ T cells sorted from blood. The sequence came from a man in his late teens or twenties in good health. The CDR3 coding sequence is TGTGCCAGCAGCATGGTTTCTAGCACAGATACGCAGTATTTT. Amino acids: CASSMVSSTDTQYF.